This TCR beta chain was identified in a study of T cells in Graves' hyperthyroidism and ophthalmopathy. Ten or more counts support this clonotype. Its antigen remains unidentified. Amplified TCR beta CDR3 regions derived from RNA transcripts. In the first-round RT-PCR of the TCR CDR3, the HTBI primer set was used. TCRdb independently ran MiXCR on the multiplex PCR reads; one entry per CDR3 protein. The sample records about half a million distinct CDR3 sequences, around 20% being singletons. Study outcomes and limitations: With a median lead of around 5.9 months before onset, the model predicted ophthalmopathy.

This clonotype was sampled from a man between 18 and 29 years old with Graves' hyperthyroidism. The sequenced sample consisted of blood.

Written as DNA, the CDR3 is TGTGCCACCAGCAGAGGAGGGACGCCCACTCGGCCCCTCCACTTT. Its translation: CATSRGGTPTRPLHF. The chain employs TRBV15 and TRBJ1-6, with D perhaps matching TRBD1 (5 bases). CDR1 is LNHNV and CDR2 is YYDKDF in the germline V gene (reference sequence). V was shortened by 1 base and J by 13 bases, with 17 bases between the two germline ends. The CDR3 covers 15 residues.